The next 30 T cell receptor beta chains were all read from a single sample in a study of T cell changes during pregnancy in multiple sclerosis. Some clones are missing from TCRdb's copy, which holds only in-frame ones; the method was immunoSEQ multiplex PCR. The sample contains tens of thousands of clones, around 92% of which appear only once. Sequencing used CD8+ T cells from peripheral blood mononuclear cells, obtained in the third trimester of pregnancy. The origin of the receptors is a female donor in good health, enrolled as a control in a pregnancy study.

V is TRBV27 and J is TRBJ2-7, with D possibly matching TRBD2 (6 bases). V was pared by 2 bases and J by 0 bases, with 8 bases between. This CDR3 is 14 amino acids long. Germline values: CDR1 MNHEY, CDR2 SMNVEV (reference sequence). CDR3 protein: CASSLDGSSYEQYF. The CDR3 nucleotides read TGTGCCAGCAGTTTAGACGGGAGCTCCTACGAGCAGTACTTC.

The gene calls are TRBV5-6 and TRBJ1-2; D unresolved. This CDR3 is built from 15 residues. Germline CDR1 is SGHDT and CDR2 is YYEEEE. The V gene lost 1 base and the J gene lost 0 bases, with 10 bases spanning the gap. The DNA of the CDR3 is TGTGCCAGCAGCTTGACCAGGCCTACTAACTATGGCTACACCTTC. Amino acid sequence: CASSLTRPTNYGYTF. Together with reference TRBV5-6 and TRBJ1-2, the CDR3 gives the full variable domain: DAGVTQSPTHLIKTRGQQVTLRCSPKSGHDTVSWYQQALGQGPQFIFQYYEEEERQRGNFPDRFSGHQFPNYSSELNVNALLLGDSALYLCASSLTRPTNYGYTFGSGTRLTVV.

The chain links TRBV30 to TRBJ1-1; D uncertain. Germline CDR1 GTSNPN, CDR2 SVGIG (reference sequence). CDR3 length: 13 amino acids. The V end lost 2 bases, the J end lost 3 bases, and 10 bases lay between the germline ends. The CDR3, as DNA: TGTGCCTGGAGTTTATCGGGAGACACTGAAGCTTTCTTT. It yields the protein CAWSLSGDTEAFF.

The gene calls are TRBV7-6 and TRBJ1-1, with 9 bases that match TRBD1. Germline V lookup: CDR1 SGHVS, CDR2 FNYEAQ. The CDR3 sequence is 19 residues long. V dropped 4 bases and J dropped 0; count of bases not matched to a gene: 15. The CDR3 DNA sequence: TGTGCCAGCAGCTCAAACCTTCTCGGACAGGGGATGGTGAACACTGAAGCTTTCTTT. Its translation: CASSSNLLGQGMVNTEAFF.

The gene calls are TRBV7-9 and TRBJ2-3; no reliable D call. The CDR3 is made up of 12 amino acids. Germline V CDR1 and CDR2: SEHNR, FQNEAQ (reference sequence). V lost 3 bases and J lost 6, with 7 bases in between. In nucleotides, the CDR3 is TGTGCCAGCAGCTTTCCCAGTGATACGCAGTATTTT. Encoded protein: CASSFPSDTQYF.

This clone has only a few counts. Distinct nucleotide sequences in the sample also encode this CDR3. CDR3 coding DNA: TGTGCCAGCAGTGATGAGCGGGGGGCTTTCTTT. Protein product: CASSDERGAFF. The chain employs TRBV25-1 and TRBJ1-1; tentative D call: TRBD1 (5 bases). Deletions cut 3 bases from V and 11 bases from J, with 10 bases between. In germline, CDR1 is MGHDK, CDR2 SYGVNS. The CDR3 totals 11 residues.

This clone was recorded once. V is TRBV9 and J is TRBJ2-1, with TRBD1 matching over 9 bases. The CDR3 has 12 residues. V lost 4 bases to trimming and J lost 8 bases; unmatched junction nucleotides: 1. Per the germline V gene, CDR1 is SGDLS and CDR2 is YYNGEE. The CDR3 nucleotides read TGTGCCAGCAGCTGGACAGGGGATGAGCAGTTCTTC. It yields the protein CASSWTGDEQFF.

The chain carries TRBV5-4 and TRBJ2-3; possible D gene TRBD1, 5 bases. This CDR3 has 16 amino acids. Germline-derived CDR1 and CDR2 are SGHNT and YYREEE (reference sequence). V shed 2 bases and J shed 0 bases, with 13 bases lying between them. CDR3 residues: CASSFDRTTSTDTQYF. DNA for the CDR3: TGTGCCAGCAGCTTTGATAGGACAACTAGCACAGATACGCAGTATTTT.

The DNA of the CDR3 is TGTGCCAGTAGTATGGCGGGCATCCTCAACACTGAAGCTTTCTTT. Translation gives CASSMAGILNTEAFF. The rearrangement links TRBV19 to TRBJ1-1; D ambiguous. Germline CDR1 is LNHDA and CDR2 is SQIVND (reference sequence). Deletions cut 3 bases from V and 2 bases from J, with 13 bases between. This CDR3 has 15 residues.

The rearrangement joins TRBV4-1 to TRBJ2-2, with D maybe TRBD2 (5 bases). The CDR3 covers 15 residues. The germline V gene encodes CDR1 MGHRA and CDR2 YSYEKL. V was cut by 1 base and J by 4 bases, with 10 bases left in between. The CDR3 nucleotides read TGCGCCAGCAGCCAAGCACCGGGGAGCACCGGGGAGCTGTTTTTT. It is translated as CASSQAPGSTGELFF.

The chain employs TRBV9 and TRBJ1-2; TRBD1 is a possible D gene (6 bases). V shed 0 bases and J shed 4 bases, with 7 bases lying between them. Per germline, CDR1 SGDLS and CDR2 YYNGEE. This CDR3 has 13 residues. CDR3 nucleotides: TGTGCCAGCAGCGTAGAGACAGGCTATGGCTACACCTTC. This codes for CASSVETGYGYTF.

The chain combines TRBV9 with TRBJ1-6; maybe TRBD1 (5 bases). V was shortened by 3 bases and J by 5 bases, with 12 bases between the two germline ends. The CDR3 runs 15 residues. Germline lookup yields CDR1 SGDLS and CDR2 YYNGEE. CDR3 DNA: TGTGCCAGCAGCGAGATGGGGGGAAATAATTCACCCCTCCACTTT. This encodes CASSEMGGNNSPLHF.

CDR3 bases: TGTGCCAGCAGCAGGGGTAGCAATCAGCCCCAGCATTTT. Translation: CASSRGSNQPQHF. The gene calls are TRBV27 and TRBJ1-5, with D possibly TRBD1 on 6 matching bases. The CDR3 contains 13 residues. V gave up 6 bases and J gave up 0 bases, with 6 bases separating them. Germline CDR1 and CDR2: MNHEY and SMNVEV (reference sequence).

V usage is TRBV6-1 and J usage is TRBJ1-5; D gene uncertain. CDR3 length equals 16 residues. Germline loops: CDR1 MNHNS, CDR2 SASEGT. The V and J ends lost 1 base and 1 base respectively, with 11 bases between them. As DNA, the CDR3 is TGTGCCAGCAGTGAAGTCTCTACCCGAAGCAATCAGCCCCAGCATTTT. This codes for CASSEVSTRSNQPQHF.

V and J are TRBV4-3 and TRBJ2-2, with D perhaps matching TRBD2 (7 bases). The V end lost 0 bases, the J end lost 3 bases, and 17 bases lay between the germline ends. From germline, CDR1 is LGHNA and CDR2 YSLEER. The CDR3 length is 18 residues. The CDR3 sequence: CASSQDRRRGPYTGELFF. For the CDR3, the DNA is TGCGCCAGCAGCCAAGATCGGAGGCGGGGGCCTTACACCGGGGAGCTGTTTTTT.

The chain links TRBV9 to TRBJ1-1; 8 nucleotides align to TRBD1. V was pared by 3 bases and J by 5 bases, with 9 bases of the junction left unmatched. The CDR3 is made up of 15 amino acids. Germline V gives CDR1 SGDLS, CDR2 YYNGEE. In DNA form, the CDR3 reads TGTGCCAGCAGCGCCTCAGGGGGCGCTGGGACTGAAGCTTTCTTT. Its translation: CASSASGGAGTEAFF. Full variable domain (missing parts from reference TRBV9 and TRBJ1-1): DSGVTQTPKHLITATGQRVTLRCSPRSGDLSVYWYQQSLDQGLQFLIQYYNGEERAKGNILERFSAQQFPDLHSELNLSSLELGDSALYFCASSASGGAGTEAFFGQGTRLTVV.

The CDR3 coding sequence is TGTGCCAGCAGCGGGGAACAGGGGATTGAGGAGACCCAGTACTTC. Protein: CASSGEQGIEETQYF. The chain is built from TRBV9 and TRBJ2-5; TRBD1 matches at 7 bases. Germline values: CDR1 SGDLS, CDR2 YYNGEE. V shed 3 bases and J 5 bases; nucleotides not matched to a gene: 10. The CDR3 loop spans 15 amino acids.

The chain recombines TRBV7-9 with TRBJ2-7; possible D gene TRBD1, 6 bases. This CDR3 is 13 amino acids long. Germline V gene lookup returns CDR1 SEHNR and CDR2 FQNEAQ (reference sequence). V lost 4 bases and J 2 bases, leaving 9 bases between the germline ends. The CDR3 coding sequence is TGTGCCAGCAGCTCGGACAGTCCCTACGAGCAGTACTTC. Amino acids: CASSSDSPYEQYF.

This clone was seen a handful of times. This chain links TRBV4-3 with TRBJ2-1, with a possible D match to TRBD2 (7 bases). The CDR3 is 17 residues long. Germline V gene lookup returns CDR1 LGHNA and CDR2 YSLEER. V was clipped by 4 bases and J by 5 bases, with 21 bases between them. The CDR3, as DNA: TGCGCCAGCAGCCTGCGGGAGCAGGGGAGTTCGCACAATGAGCAGTTCTTC. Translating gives CASSLREQGSSHNEQFF.

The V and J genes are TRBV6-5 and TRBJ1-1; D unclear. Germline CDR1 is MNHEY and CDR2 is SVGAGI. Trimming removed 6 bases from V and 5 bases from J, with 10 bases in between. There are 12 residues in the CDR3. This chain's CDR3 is CASRSRETEAFF. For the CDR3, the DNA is TGTGCCAGCAGGTCGAGGGAAACTGAAGCTTTCTTT.

The CDR3 spells CASSHPEGTGAQNTEAFF. DNA for the CDR3: TGCGCCAGCAGCCATCCCGAGGGGACAGGGGCCCAAAACACTGAAGCTTTCTTT. V is TRBV4-1 and J is TRBJ1-1; 10 bases align to TRBD1. CDR3 length equals 18 residues. The germline V gene has CDR1 MGHRA and CDR2 YSYEKL. Germline trimming cut 3 bases from V and 2 bases from J; bases unmatched to any gene: 12.

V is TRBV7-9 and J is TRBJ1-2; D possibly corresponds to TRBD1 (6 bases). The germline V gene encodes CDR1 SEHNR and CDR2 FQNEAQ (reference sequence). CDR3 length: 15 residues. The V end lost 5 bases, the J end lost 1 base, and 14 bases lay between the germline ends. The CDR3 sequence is CASSTTDSNNYGYTF. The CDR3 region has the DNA TGTGCCAGCAGCACGACGGACAGCAATAACTATGGCTACACCTTC.

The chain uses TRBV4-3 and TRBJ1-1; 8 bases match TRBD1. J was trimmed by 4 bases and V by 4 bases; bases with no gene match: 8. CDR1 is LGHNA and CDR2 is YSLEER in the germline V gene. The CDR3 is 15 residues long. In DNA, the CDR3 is TGCGCCAGCAGCCCATCCTTTGGACAGGGCACTGAAGCTTTCTTT. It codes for CASSPSFGQGTEAFF.

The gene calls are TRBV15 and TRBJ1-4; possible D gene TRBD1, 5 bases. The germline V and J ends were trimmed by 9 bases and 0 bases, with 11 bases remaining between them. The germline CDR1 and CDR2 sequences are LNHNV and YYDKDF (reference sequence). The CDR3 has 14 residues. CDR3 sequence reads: CATADSSTNEKLFF. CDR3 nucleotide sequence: TGTGCCACAGCCGACAGCTCAACTAATGAAAAACTGTTTTTT.

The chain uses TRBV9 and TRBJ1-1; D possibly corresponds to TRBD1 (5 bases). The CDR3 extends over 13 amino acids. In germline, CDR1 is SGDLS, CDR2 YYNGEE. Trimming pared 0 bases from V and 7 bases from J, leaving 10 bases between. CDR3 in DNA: TGTGCCAGCAGCGTAGGGGGGGTTGATGAAGCTTTCTTT. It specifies CASSVGGVDEAFF.

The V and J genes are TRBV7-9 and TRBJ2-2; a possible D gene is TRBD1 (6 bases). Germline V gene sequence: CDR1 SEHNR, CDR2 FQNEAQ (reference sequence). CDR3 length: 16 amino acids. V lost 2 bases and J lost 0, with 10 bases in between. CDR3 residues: CASSLRGRANTGELFF. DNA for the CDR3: TGTGCCAGCAGCTTAAGGGGGAGAGCGAACACCGGGGAGCTGTTTTTT.

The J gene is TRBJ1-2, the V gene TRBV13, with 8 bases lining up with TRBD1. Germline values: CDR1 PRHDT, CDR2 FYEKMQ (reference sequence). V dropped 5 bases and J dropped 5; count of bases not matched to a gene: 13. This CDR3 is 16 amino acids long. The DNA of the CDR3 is TGTGCCAGCAGCACGGACAGGGTTTCGGCTTCGTATGGCTACACCTTC. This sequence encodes CASSTDRVSASYGYTF.

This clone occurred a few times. The CDR3 DNA is TGTGCCCTAACCACGCGGGGATCGTGGTATTTT. This translates into CALTTRGSWYF. The J gene is TRBJ2-3, the V gene TRBV30; tentative D call: TRBD2 (6 bases). Trimming pared 8 bases from V and 14 bases from J, leaving 20 bases between. Germline V CDR1 and CDR2: GTSNPN, SVGIG (reference sequence). This CDR3 contains 11 residues.

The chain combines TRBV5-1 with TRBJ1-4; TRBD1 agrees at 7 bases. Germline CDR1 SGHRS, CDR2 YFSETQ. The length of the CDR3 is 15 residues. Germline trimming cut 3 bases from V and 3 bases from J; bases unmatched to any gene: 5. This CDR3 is CASSSPGTANEKLFF. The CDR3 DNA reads TGCGCCAGCAGCTCGCCGGGGACAGCTAATGAAAAACTGTTTTTT.

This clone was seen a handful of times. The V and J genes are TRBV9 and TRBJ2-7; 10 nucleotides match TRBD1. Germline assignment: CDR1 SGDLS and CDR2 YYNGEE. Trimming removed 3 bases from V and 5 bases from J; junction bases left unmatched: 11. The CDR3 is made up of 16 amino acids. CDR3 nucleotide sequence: TGTGCCAGCAGCGCCTACGGGACAGGGGACCCCCACGAGCAGTACTTC. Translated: CASSAYGTGDPHEQYF.